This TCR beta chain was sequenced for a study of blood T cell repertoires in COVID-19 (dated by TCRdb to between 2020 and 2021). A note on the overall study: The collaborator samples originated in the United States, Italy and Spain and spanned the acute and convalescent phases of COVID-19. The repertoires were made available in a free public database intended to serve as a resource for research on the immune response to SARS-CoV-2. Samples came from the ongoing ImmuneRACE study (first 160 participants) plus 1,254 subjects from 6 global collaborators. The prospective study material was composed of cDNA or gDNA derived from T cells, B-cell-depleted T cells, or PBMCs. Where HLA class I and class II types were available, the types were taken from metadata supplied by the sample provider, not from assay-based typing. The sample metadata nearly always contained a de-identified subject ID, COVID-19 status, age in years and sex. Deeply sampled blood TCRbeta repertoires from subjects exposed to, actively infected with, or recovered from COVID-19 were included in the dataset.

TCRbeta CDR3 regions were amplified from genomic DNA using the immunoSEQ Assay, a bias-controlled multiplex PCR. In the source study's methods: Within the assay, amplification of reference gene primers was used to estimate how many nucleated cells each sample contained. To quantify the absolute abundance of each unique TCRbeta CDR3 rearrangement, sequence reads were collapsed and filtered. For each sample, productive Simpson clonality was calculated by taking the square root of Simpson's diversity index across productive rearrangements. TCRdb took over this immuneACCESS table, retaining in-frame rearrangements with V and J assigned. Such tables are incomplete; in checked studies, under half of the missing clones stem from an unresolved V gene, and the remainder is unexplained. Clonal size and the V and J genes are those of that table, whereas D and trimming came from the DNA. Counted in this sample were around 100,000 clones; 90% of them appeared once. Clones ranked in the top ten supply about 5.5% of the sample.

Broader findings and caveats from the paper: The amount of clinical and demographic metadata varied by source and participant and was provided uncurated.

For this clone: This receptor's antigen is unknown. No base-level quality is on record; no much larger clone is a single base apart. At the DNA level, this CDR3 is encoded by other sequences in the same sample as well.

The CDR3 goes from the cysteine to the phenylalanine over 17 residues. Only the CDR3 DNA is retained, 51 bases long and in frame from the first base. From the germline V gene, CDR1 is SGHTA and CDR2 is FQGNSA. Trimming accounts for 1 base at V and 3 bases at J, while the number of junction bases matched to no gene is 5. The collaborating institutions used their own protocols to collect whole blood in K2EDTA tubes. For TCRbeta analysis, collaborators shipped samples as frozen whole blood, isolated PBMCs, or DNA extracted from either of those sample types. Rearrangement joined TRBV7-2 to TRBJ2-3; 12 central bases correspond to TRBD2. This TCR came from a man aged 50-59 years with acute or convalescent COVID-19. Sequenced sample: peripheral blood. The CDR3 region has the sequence CASSLGLAGGPTDTQYF. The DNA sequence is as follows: TGTGCCAGCAGCTTAGGGCTAGCGGGAGGGCCAACAGATACGCAGTATTTT.